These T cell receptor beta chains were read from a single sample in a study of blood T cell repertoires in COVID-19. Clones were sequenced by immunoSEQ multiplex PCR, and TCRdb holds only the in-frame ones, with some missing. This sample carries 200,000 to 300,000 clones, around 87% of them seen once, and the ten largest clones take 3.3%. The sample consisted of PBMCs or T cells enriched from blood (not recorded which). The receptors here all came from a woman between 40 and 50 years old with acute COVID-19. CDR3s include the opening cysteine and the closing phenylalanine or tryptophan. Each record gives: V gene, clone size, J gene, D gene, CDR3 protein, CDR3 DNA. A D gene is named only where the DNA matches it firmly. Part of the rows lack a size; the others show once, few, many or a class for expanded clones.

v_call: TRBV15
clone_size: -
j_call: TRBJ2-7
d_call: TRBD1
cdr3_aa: CATSETGGSYEQYF
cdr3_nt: TGTGCCACCAGCGAAACAGGGGGCTCCTACGAGCAGTACTTC

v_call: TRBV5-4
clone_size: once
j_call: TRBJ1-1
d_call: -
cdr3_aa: CASSSEISMNTEAFF
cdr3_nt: TGTGCCAGCAGCTCAGAGATTAGCATGAACACTGAAGCTTTCTTT

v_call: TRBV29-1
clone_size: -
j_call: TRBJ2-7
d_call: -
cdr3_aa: CSVGISGEQYF
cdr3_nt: TGCAGCGTTGGGATTTCAGGGGAGCAGTACTTC

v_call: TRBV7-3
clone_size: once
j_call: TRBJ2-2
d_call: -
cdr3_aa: CASSSLRAGELFF
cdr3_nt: -

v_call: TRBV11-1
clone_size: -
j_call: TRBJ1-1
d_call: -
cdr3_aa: CASSRTENTEAFF
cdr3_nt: TGTGCCAGCAGTAGGACAGAAAACACTGAAGCTTTCTTT

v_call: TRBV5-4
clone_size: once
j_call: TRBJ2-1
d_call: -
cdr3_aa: CASSYTSSYNEQFF
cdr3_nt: TGTGCCAGCAGCTACACCAGCTCCTACAATGAGCAGTTCTTC

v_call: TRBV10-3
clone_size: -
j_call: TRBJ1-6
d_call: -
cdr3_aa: CAITLGEDSPLHF
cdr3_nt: TGTGCCATCACCTTGGGGGAGGATTCACCCCTCCACTTT

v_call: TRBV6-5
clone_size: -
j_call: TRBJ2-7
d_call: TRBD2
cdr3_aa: CASSSSGSYEQYF
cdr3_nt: TGTGCCAGCAGTTCTAGCGGGAGTTACGAGCAGTACTTC

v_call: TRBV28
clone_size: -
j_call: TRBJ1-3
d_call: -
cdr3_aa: CASSLFVSSGNTIYF
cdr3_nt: TGTGCCAGCAGTTTATTCGTGAGCTCTGGAAACACCATATATTTT

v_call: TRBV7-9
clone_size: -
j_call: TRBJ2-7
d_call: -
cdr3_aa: CASSLVTVNEQYF
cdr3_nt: TGTGCCAGCAGCTTAGTGACAGTGAACGAGCAGTACTTC

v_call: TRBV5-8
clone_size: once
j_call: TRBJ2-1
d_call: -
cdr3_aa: CASSPQPGLLYNEQFF
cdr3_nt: TGTGCCAGCAGCCCCCAACCGGGACTCCTGTACAATGAGCAGTTCTTC

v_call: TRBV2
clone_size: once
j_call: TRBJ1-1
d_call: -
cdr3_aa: CASLPGGRTEAFF
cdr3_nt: TGTGCCAGCCTCCCCGGGGGGCGGACTGAAGCTTTCTTT

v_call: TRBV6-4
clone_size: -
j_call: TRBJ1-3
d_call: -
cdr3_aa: CASSGGPGNTIYF
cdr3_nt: TGTGCCAGCAGCGGCGGCCCTGGAAACACCATATATTTT

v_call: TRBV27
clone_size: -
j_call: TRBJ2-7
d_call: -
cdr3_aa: CASSPAYEQYF
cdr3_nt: TGTGCCAGCAGTCCCGCCTACGAGCAGTACTTC

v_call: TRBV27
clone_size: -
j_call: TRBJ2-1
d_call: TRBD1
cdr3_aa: CASSFRDRSNEQFF
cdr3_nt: TGTGCCAGCAGTTTCCGGGACAGATCCAATGAGCAGTTCTTC

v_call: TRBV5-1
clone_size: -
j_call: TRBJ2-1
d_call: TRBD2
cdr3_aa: CASSFGRLAGGPLDEQFF
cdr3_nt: TGCGCCAGCAGCTTTGGTAGACTAGCGGGAGGGCCATTGGATGAGCAGTTCTTC

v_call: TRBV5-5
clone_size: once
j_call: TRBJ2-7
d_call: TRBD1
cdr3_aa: CASSIGTGASYEQYF
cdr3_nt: TGTGCCAGCAGCATCGGGACAGGCGCCTCCTACGAGCAGTACTTC

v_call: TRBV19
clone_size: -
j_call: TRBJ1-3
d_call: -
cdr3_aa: CASSTPSNSGNTIYF
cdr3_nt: TGTGCCAGTAGTACTCCCTCTAACTCTGGAAACACCATATATTTT

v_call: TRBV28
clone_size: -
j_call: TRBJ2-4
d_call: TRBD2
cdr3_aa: CASSLLPGTRRVKNIQYF
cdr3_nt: TGTGCCAGCAGTTTACTCCCCGGGACTAGGCGGGTCAAAAACATTCAGTACTTC

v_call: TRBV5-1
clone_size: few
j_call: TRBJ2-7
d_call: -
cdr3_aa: CASSFLTGEQYF
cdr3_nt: TGCGCCAGCAGCTTTCTAACGGGAGAGCAGTACTTC

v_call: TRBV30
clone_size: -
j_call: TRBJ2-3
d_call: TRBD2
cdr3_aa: CAWSVSGRWREGRADTQYF
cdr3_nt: TGTGCCTGGAGTGTTTCGGGGCGTTGGCGGGAGGGCCGTGCAGATACGCAGTATTTT

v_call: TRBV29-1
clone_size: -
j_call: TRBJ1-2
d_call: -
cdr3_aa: CSVDNSNYGYTF
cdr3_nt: TGCAGCGTTGATAACAGTAACTATGGCTACACCTTC